This passage covers 23 T cell receptor beta chains from one sample sequenced in a study of T-cell reconstitution after alpha-beta-depleted transplantation in children. It was with unique molecular identifiers that the TCRbeta library was prepared. TCRdb reanalysed the PCR reads using MiXCR and keeps one entry per CDR3 protein. Of 120,000 to 150,000 distinct CDR3 sequences detected, 8% to 10% appear once; the ten largest clones hold 15% to 20%. Material: PBMCs, mostly from graft donor cells, obtained 180 days after TCRalphabeta/CD19-depleted stem cell transplant. The receptors were sampled from a female patient aged 2-15 years who had a stem cell transplant for congenital amegakaryocytic thrombocytopenia, so the T cells may come from the graft donor.

This clonotype was recorded many times. The V gene is TRBV2, the J gene TRBJ2-1, with TRBD1 as a possible D gene (5 bases). The CDR3 is made up of 16 amino acids. Germline V CDR1 and CDR2: SNHLY, FYNNEI. V shed 0 bases and J shed 6 bases, with 15 bases lying between them. Here the CDR3 reads CASSEARSRGGNEQFF. The CDR3 nucleotides read TGTGCCAGCAGTGAAGCACGGAGTAGGGGCGGCAATGAGCAGTTCTTC.

V gene TRBV20-1 combines with J gene TRBJ2-3; TRBD1 matches at 10 bases. Trimming took 6 bases from V and 6 from J; bases not matched to a gene: 6. This CDR3 comprises 13 residues. Germline CDR1 reads DFQATT; CDR2 reads SNEGSKA (reference sequence). The chain's CDR3 is CSAPTGGADTQYF. The CDR3 bases are TGCAGTGCCCCGACAGGGGGCGCGGATACGCAGTATTTT.

This clonotype occurred a few times. The rearrangement uses TRBV5-6 and TRBJ1-2, with TRBD1 matching 8 bases. The CDR3 loop spans 14 amino acids. The trim removed 4 bases at V and 5 bases at J, leaving 7 bases unmatched. Germline V lookup: CDR1 SGHDT, CDR2 YYEEEE. The CDR3 protein is CASSTRTGRYGYTF. CDR3 bases: TGTGCCAGCAGCACCCGGACAGGGCGGTATGGCTACACCTTC.

This clonotype has just a few counts. This chain links TRBV11-2 with TRBJ2-1; 9 bases fit TRBD2. Germline CDR1 reads SGHAT; CDR2 reads FQNNGV. The J segment lost 5 bases and the V segment lost 2 bases, leaving 13 bases of the junction unmatched. The CDR3 spans 18 residues. The CDR3 sequence is CASSLPRTGTSSNNEQFF. The CDR3 DNA is TGTGCCAGCAGCTTACCCCGAACCGGGACTAGCAGCAACAATGAGCAGTTCTTC.

This clonotype was found many times. V usage is TRBV12-3 or TRBV12-4 and J usage is TRBJ2-5; D is possibly TRBD2 (7 bases). V dropped 9 bases and J dropped 5 bases, with 19 bases sitting between them. This CDR3 has 14 residues. The CDR3 coding sequence is TGTGCCAGTCTGTGGGGGGGCCTCGGTGAGACCCAGTACTTC. Protein product: CASLWGGLGETQYF.

With respect to this clonotype: Because it lacks the conserved phenylalanine or tryptophan at the end, this CDR3 is likely a read error. The chain is built from TRBV7-2 and TRBJ2-7, with unresolved D. This CDR3 has 12 amino acids. Germline CDR1 and CDR2: SGHTA and FQGNSA. Trimming shortened V by 1 base and J by 3 bases, and 4 bases separated the two germline ends. The CDR3 region is CASSLVFYEQYS. The CDR3 DNA follows: TGTGCCAGCAGCTTAGTATTCTACGAGCAGTACTCC.

The sample holds a few counts of this clonotype. The chain recombines TRBV12-3 or TRBV12-4 with TRBJ2-3, with a weak D call TRBD1 (5 bases). The CDR3 extends over 15 amino acids. Trimming left V 2 bases short and J 1 base short, with 10 bases between. CDR3 sequence: CASSLFRAGTDTQYF. The CDR3, as DNA: TGTGCCAGCAGTTTATTCAGGGCAGGCACAGATACGCAGTATTTT.

The CDR3 DNA reads TGTGCCTGGAGTGTACTACCCTACGAGCAGTACTTC. Amino acid sequence: CAWSVLPYEQYF. The chain links TRBV30 to TRBJ2-7, with D unclear. Germline lookup yields CDR1 GTSNPN and CDR2 SVGIG (reference sequence). CDR3 size: 12 residues. Trimming left V 0 bases short and J 2 bases short, with 5 bases between.

There are many counts of this clonotype. The CDR3 coding sequence is TGCAGTGCCAAATCACTGTCCACTAGCACAGATACGCAGTATTTT. It translates to CSAKSLSTSTDTQYF. The V call is TRBV20-1, the J call TRBJ2-3, with D uncertain. V dropped 6 bases and J dropped 0 bases, with 16 bases sitting between them. CDR1 DFQATT and CDR2 SNEGSKA come from the germline V gene (reference sequence). The CDR3 contains 15 residues.

Concerning this clonotype: At one boundary the junction diverges from the germline segment, which might be a read error. The chain couples TRBV20-1 to TRBJ2-7, with TRBD2 matching 10 bases. The germline gives CDR1 DFQATT, CDR2 SNEGSKA (reference sequence). The length of the CDR3 is 16 residues. The CDR3, as DNA: TGCAGTGCTAGAGAGGAAAGCGGGGGGGCCTCCGACGAGCAGTACTTC. The encoded protein is CSAREESGGASDEQYF.

This clonotype was seen at least ten times. The chain has TRBV28 and TRBJ2-7, with 11 bases that match TRBD1. From germline, CDR1 is MDHEN and CDR2 SYDVKM. The CDR3 is 14 residues long. The ends lost 6 bases at V and 5 bases at J; junction bases unmatched: 6. The CDR3 here is CASRSVDRGHEQYF. The CDR3 nucleotides are TGTGCCAGCAGATCCGTGGACAGGGGGCACGAGCAGTACTTC.

In its sample, this clonotype was seen many times. The CDR3 spells CASSPFSGGTEAFF. Written as DNA, the CDR3 is TGTGCCAGCTCACCATTTTCAGGGGGGACTGAAGCTTTCTTT. The chain joins TRBV18 to TRBJ1-1; 7 nucleotides line up with TRBD1. Germline loops: CDR1 KGHSH, CDR2 LQKENI. The CDR3 is made up of 14 amino acids. The V gene end was trimmed by 2 bases and the J gene end by 5 bases; junction bases not matched to a gene: 5.

V is TRBV27 and J is TRBJ2-1; tentative D call: TRBD2 (5 bases). CDR1 and CDR2 (germline): MNHEY, SMNVEV (reference sequence). V lost 4 bases and J lost 4, with 14 bases in between. This CDR3 is built from 15 residues. CDR3 sequence: CASSYEAGPYNEQFF. CDR3 bases: TGTGCCAGCAGTTATGAGGCGGGCCCATACAATGAGCAGTTCTTC.

Only a few counts were recorded for this clonotype. V usage is TRBV2 and J usage is TRBJ2-7, with D unclear. Germline V CDR1 and CDR2: SNHLY, FYNNEI. V lost 6 bases to trimming and J lost 6 bases, with 12 bases between them. The CDR3 has 12 residues. The DNA for the CDR3 is TGTGCCAGCAGAGAAACAACGTTCGAGCAGTACTTC. Its translation: CASRETTFEQYF.

This clonotype was counted ten times or more. The V gene is TRBV9, the J gene TRBJ1-6; D uncertain. Between the trimmed V and J ends, which lost 2 bases and 8 bases, there was a span of 8 bases. CDR3 length: 13 amino acids. The germline V gene has CDR1 SGDLS and CDR2 YYNGEE. CDR3 residues: CASSVLQDSPLHF. The CDR3, as DNA: TGTGCCAGCAGCGTTCTCCAGGATTCACCCCTCCACTTT.

V gene TRBV12-3 or TRBV12-4 combines with J gene TRBJ2-1; TRBD2 might be the D (6 bases). V was trimmed by 3 bases and J by 3 bases, leaving 9 bases between them. The CDR3 is 14 amino acids. Here the CDR3 DNA reads TGTGCCAGCAGTTTGAGGCGGGGCTACAATGAGCAGTTCTTC. It translates to CASSLRRGYNEQFF.

The chain's CDR3 is CASSQDVNEQFF. CDR3 bases: TGTGCCAGCAGCCAAGATGTTAATGAGCAGTTCTTC. This chain connects TRBV3-1 to TRBJ2-1, with D uncertain. CDR3 size: 12 residues. V was cut by 0 bases and J by 7 bases, with 4 bases left in between. Germline values: CDR1 LGHDT, CDR2 YNNKEL (reference sequence).

This clonotype was found many times. The genes are TRBV6-5 and TRBJ1-2; weak D call: TRBD1 (5 bases). The CDR3 consists of 13 residues. Trimming took 2 bases from V and 3 from J, leaving 7 bases between them. Looked up from germline, CDR1 is MNHEY and CDR2 is SVGAGI. In nucleotides, the CDR3 is TGTGCCAGCAGTTACGGGGGGGACTATGGCTACACCTTC. Translation gives CASSYGGDYGYTF.

This clonotype was observed many times. The chain recombines TRBV5-1 with TRBJ2-7; D not resolved. Germline CDR1 and CDR2: SGHRS and YFSETQ. This CDR3 region has 15 residues. Trimming took off 0 bases at V and 2 bases at J, with 12 bases between the two ends. Here the CDR3 reads CASSLDDVRPYEQYF. CDR3 sequence (DNA): TGCGCCAGCAGCTTGGATGATGTGAGACCCTACGAGCAGTACTTC.

The V call is TRBV12-3 or TRBV12-4, the J call TRBJ1-4, with a weak D call TRBD1 (5 bases). CDR3 length: 15 amino acids. V was clipped by 5 bases and J by 5 bases, with 15 bases between them. This chain's CDR3 is CASSVPGLRNEKLFF. Written as DNA, the CDR3 is TGTGCCAGCAGTGTACCGGGACTGAGAAATGAAAAACTGTTTTTT.

The rearrangement links TRBV5-1 to TRBJ2-1; D possibly matches TRBD1 or TRBD2 (5 bases each). The CDR3 runs 16 residues. Deletions cut 6 bases from V and 0 bases from J, with 16 bases between. Germline V lookup: CDR1 SGHRS, CDR2 YFSETQ. The DNA for the CDR3 is TGCGCCAGCATCACCGACACGGGGCACTCCTACAATGAGCAGTTCTTC. Protein product: CASITDTGHSYNEQFF.

This clonotype was counted at least ten times. This chain connects TRBV5-1 to TRBJ1-5; D is unresolved. CDR1 SGHRS and CDR2 YFSETQ come from the germline V gene. CDR3 size: 14 residues. V was clipped by 7 bases and J by 4 bases, with 15 bases between them. CDR3 sequence reads: CASSQEAGNQPQHF. For the CDR3, the DNA is TGCGCCAGCTCCCAAGAGGCTGGTAATCAGCCCCAGCATTTT.

This clonotype was found many times. V is TRBV12-3 or TRBV12-4 and J is TRBJ1-2; D unresolved. V was clipped by 6 bases and J by 4 bases, with 18 bases between them. The CDR3 extends over 15 amino acids. CDR3 sequence: CASSISNRAFYGYTF. The CDR3 coding sequence is TGTGCCAGCAGCATTTCCAACCGGGCTTTCTATGGCTACACCTTC.